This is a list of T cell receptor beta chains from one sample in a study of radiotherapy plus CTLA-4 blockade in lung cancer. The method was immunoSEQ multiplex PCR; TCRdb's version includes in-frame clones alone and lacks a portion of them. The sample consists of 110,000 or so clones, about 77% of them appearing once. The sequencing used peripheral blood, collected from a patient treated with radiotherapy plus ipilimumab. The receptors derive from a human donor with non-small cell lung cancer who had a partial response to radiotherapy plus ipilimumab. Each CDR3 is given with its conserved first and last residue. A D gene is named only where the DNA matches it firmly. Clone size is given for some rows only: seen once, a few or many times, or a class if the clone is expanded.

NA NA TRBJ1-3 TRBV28 TGTGCCAGCAGTTTAGGACTCGCCTTTGGAAACACCATATATTTT CASSLGLAFGNTIYF
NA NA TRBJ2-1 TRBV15 TGTGCCACCAGCAGAGACCCAATTGTAGCCAATGAGCAGTTCTTC CATSRDPIVANEQFF
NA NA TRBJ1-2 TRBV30 TGTGCCTGGTCCAGGGGATCCTTCTATGGCTACACCTTC CAWSRGSFYGYTF
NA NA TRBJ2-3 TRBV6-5 TGTGCCAGCAGTTATTCGCCGGGAGTGAGAGATACGCAGTATTTT CASSYSPGVRDTQYF
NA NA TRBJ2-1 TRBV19 TGTGCCAGTAGTATAGCGGGTAGCTCCTACAATGAGCAGTTCTTC CASSIAGSSYNEQFF
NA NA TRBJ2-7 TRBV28 TGTGCCAGCAGTGGGACATTCTACGAGCAGTACTTC CASSGTFYEQYF
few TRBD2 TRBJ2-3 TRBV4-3 TGCGCCAGCAGCCAGGCGGGACTAGCGGCTAGCACAGATACGCAGTATTTT CASSQAGLAASTDTQYF
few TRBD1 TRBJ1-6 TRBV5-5 TGTGCCAGCAGCTCCAATCCCGGACAGGGGAGACCCCTCCACTTT CASSSNPGQGRPLHF
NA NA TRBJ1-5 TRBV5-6 TGTGCCGTCCGGGGAACCGGGCAGCCCCAGCATTTT CAVRGTGQPQHF
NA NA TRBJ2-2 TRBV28 TGTGCCAGCCAATCCGGACACCCAGCGGGGGAGCTGTTTTTT CASQSGHPAGELFF
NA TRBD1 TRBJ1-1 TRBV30 TGTGCCTGGAACAGGGGGGCGTCCACTGAAGCTTTCTTT CAWNRGASTEAFF
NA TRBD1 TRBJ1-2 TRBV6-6 TGTGCCAGCAGACCCACAGGGGTGGCCTATGGCTACACCTTC CASRPTGVAYGYTF
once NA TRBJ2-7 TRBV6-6 TGTGCCAGCAGTCCAGTCGTCGCGGAGTCATGGCGGTACTTC CASSPVVAESWRYF
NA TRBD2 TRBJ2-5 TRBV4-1 TGCGCCAGCAGCTGGACACTAGCGGGGCGGGTCGAAGAGACCCAGTACTTC CASSWTLAGRVEETQYF
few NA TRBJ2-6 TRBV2 TGTGCCAGCAGCCCCGGCTCTGGGGCCAACGTCCTGACTTTC CASSPGSGANVLTF
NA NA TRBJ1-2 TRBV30 TGTGCCTGGAGTACGGGTGGTATCTATGGCTACACCTTC CAWSTGGIYGYTF
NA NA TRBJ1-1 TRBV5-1 TGCGCCAGCAGCTTGGTCTACTTGAACACTGAAGCTTTCTTT CASSLVYLNTEAFF
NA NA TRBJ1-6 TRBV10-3 TGTGCCATCAGTGAGCGTCCCGGAGGGGATTCACCCCTCCACTTT CAISERPGGDSPLHF
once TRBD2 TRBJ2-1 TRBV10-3 TGTGCCATCAGTGACTACGGGACTAGCGCCCACAATGAGCAGTTCTTC CAISDYGTSAHNEQFF
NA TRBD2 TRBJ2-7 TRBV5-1 TGCGCCAGCAGCCGGGACGTTATAGCGGGATCCACCTACGAGCAGTACTTC CASSRDVIAGSTYEQYF
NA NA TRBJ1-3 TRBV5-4 TGTGCTAGCAGCTTGGACGGGAGCACCATATATTTT CASSLDGSTIYF
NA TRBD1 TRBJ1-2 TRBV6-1 TGTGCCAGCAGTAAATCACAGGGGTGGCTCTATGGCTACACCTTC CASSKSQGWLYGYTF
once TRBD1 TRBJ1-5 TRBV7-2 TGTGCCAGCAGCTCCAGGGGGATGACGAATCAGCCCCAGCATTTT CASSSRGMTNQPQHF
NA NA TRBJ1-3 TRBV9 TGTGCCAGCAGCCCCCGACAGCCCTTCTCTGGAAACACCATATATTTT CASSPRQPFSGNTIYF
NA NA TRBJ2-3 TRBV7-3 TGTGCCAGCAGCCCGGACAGAATAGATACGCAGTATTTT CASSPDRIDTQYF